The 27 T cell receptor beta chains below were found in one sample sequenced in a study of blood T cell repertoires in COVID-19 (dated by TCRdb to 2020 to 2021). The library came from the immunoSEQ multiplex PCR assay. TCRdb holds this immuneACCESS table with in-frame rearrangements only. Some clones are missing; in checked studies, unresolved V genes explain under half, and the rest has no known cause. Within this sample are 140,000 to 150,000 clones, with 80% of them counted one time only. The ten largest make up 3.5% to 4% of the sample. Sequencing used peripheral blood. The origin of the receptors is a man between 65 and 79 years old who had recovered from COVID-19.

This sequence joins TRBV7-8 and TRBJ2-3, with a weak D call TRBD2 (6 bases). The CDR3 covers 15 residues. The germline V gene encodes CDR1 SGHVS and CDR2 FQNEAQ. Trimming removed 5 bases at V and 1 base at J, with 13 bases between. The CDR3 sequence: CASSLGTSRTDTQYF. As DNA, the CDR3 is TGTGCCAGCAGCCTCGGGACTTCCCGCACAGATACGCAGTATTTT.

This clone has just a few counts. Distinct nucleotide sequences in the sample also encode this CDR3. This chain joins TRBV18 and TRBJ2-7; D gene unclear. The V and J ends lost 2 bases and 2 bases respectively, with 4 bases between them. The CDR3 is 12 amino acids. CDR1 is KGHSH, CDR2 LQKENI, per germline. The CDR3 here is CASSPGPYEQYF. The CDR3 DNA reads TGTGCCAGCTCACCAGGCCCCTACGAGCAGTACTTC. The full variable domain, in which reference TRBV18 and TRBJ2-7 provide the parts outside the CDR3, is NAGVMQNPRHLVRRRGQEARLRCSPMKGHSHVYWYRQLPEEGLKFMVYLQKENIIDESGMPKERFSAEFPKEGPSILRIQQVVRGDSAAYFCASSPGPYEQYFGPGTRLTVT.

The genes are TRBV5-8 and TRBJ1-1; no reliable D call. Deletions cut 4 bases from V and 5 bases from J, with 9 bases between. Germline CDR1 is SGHTS and CDR2 is YDEGEE. CDR3 length: 12 residues. The CDR3 nucleotides read TGTGCCAGCAGCCATACGGGTACTGAAGCTTTCTTT. The encoded protein is CASSHTGTEAFF.

The chain is built from TRBV7-6 and TRBJ2-5; D is ambiguous. V was cut by 7 bases and J by 2 bases, with 8 bases left in between. CDR3 length equals 12 residues. The germline V gene encodes CDR1 SGHVS and CDR2 FNYEAQ. CDR3 nucleotides: TGTGCCAGCACCGCCAGGCAAGAGACCCAGTACTTC. This translates into CASTARQETQYF.

The genes are TRBV4-2 and TRBJ2-1; 8 nucleotides match TRBD2. This CDR3 comprises 15 residues. Trimming removed 4 bases from V and 9 bases from J; junction bases left unmatched: 11. Looked up from germline, CDR1 is LGHNA and CDR2 is YNFKEQ. The CDR3 loop reads CASSPVRAGELEQFF. CDR3 sequence (DNA): TGTGCCAGCAGCCCAGTCAGAGCGGGAGAACTTGAGCAGTTCTTC.

This clone turned up a few times. The chain couples TRBV9 to TRBJ2-5, with D possibly matching TRBD1 (5 bases). The V end lost 4 bases, the J end lost 5 bases, and 12 bases lay between the germline ends. This CDR3 region has 13 residues. From germline, CDR1 is SGDLS and CDR2 YYNGEE. DNA of the CDR3: TGTGCCAGCAGCACAGGCCCCGAGGAGACCCAGTACTTC. This gives the protein CASSTGPEETQYF.

V is TRBV13 and J is TRBJ2-1; the D gene is possibly TRBD2 (6 bases). The germline gives CDR1 PRHDT, CDR2 FYEKMQ (reference sequence). Trimming took 0 bases from V and 3 from J, leaving 15 bases between them. The CDR3 totals 17 residues. This CDR3 reads CASSLGLGLANYNEQFF. The CDR3 nucleotides read TGTGCCAGCAGCTTAGGCCTCGGGCTAGCGAACTACAATGAGCAGTTCTTC.

V usage is TRBV5-1 and J usage is TRBJ1-4; no clear D gene. This CDR3 spans 13 amino acids. CDR1 SGHRS and CDR2 YFSETQ come from the germline V gene. Trimming took off 4 bases at V and 0 bases at J, with 4 bases between the two ends. In DNA, the CDR3 is TGCGCCAGCAGCCTTGCAACTAATGAAAAACTGTTTTTT. As protein: CASSLATNEKLFF.

The chain uses TRBV6-1 and TRBJ1-4; a possible D gene is TRBD1 (6 bases). V lost 3 bases, J lost 2 bases, and 7 bases lay in between. The CDR3 length is 14 residues. Germline CDR1 MNHNS, CDR2 SASEGT. In nucleotides, the CDR3 is TGTGCCAGCAGTGAGGACAGTACTAATGAAAAACTGTTTTTT. Translating it yields CASSEDSTNEKLFF.

The chain employs TRBV4-2 and TRBJ2-1; D remains unclear. V was cut by 1 base and J by 1 base, with 8 bases left in between. Looked up from germline, CDR1 is LGHNA and CDR2 is YNFKEQ. This CDR3 spans 15 amino acids. The CDR3 region has the DNA TGTGCCAGCAGCCAAGTTCCTACTTCCTACAATGAGCAGTTCTTC. This translates into CASSQVPTSYNEQFF.

This clone showed up just once. V usage is TRBV4-3 and J usage is TRBJ1-6; a possible D gene is TRBD1 (5 bases). The length of the CDR3 is 17 residues. Trimming cost V 4 bases and J 7 bases, with 20 bases left between them. Germline V gene sequence: CDR1 LGHNA, CDR2 YSLEER. CDR3 amino acids: CASSRGAGAGENSPLHF. CDR3 DNA: TGCGCCAGCAGCCGAGGGGCGGGAGCCGGGGAAAATTCACCCCTCCACTTT.

The chain employs TRBV27 and TRBJ1-5; D may be TRBD1 (5 bases). The CDR3 consists of 17 residues. Germline V gives CDR1 MNHEY, CDR2 SMNVEV (reference sequence). Trimming pared 5 bases from V and 5 bases from J, leaving 22 bases between. The CDR3 reads CASSPLSTGQRYQPQHF. The CDR3 DNA reads TGTGCCAGCAGTCCGCTATCCACCGGACAACGATATCAGCCCCAGCATTTT.

The genes are TRBV19 and TRBJ1-2; perhaps TRBD1 as D (5 bases). The CDR3 is 15 amino acids. Trimming took 5 bases from V and 8 from J, leaving 21 bases between them. The germline CDR1 and CDR2 sequences are LNHDA and SQIVND (reference sequence). The DNA of the CDR3 is TGTGCCAGTAGTGCCCCAGGGATTCAAACAGGAGGCTACACCTTC. This encodes CASSAPGIQTGGYTF.

The rearrangement links TRBV3-1 (or the pseudogene TRBV3-2) to TRBJ2-5; weak D call: TRBD1 (5 bases). The CDR3 loop spans 14 amino acids. In germline, CDR1 is LGHDT, CDR2 YNNKEL (reference sequence). V dropped 2 bases and J dropped 4 bases, with 11 bases sitting between them. CDR3 amino acids: CASSQSAGSETQYF. DNA for the CDR3: TGTGCCAGCAGCCAATCAGCAGGGTCAGAGACCCAGTACTTC.

This rearrangement joins TRBV30 to TRBJ2-7, with 13 bases lining up with TRBD2. The germline V gene encodes CDR1 GTSNPN and CDR2 SVGIG (reference sequence). Losses at the gene ends were 0 bases for V and 5 bases for J; bases not matched to a gene: 13. This CDR3 comprises 18 residues. CDR3 DNA sequence: TGTGCCTGGAGTGTAGGTTTCGGACTAGCGGGAGTGCTGGACGAGCAGTACTTC. Its protein is CAWSVGFGLAGVLDEQYF. The whole variable domain, remainder taken from reference TRBV30 and TRBJ2-7, is SQTIHQWPATLVQPVGSPLSLECTVEGTSNPNLYWYRQAAGRGLQLLFYSVGIGQISSEVPQNLSASRPQDRQFILSSKKLLLSDSGFYLCAWSVGFGLAGVLDEQYFGPGTRLTVT.

This chain connects TRBV27 to TRBJ2-3; D ambiguous. The germline V gene encodes CDR1 MNHEY and CDR2 SMNVEV (reference sequence). V was clipped by 6 bases and J by 2 bases, with 12 bases between them. This CDR3 has 14 amino acids. In nucleotides, the CDR3 is TGTGCCAGCAGCCGTTCGCAGTTCACAGATACGCAGTATTTT. It specifies CASSRSQFTDTQYF.

In its sample, this clone was seen a few times. The J gene is TRBJ1-2, the V gene TRBV29-1, with TRBD1 identical over 9 bases. This CDR3 comprises 13 residues. The junction had 6 bases not matched to a gene; V was cut back by 2 bases and J by 8 bases. From germline, CDR1 is SQVTM and CDR2 ANQGSEA. In nucleotides, the CDR3 is TGCAGCGTTGAATCTGGGACAGGGTTAGGCTACACCTTC. It translates to CSVESGTGLGYTF.

V usage is TRBV7-8 and J usage is TRBJ1-1, with 8 bases fitting TRBD1. Germline values: CDR1 SGHVS, CDR2 FQNEAQ. This CDR3 spans 17 amino acids. The J segment lost 3 bases and the V segment lost 5 bases, leaving 14 bases of the junction unmatched. CDR3 protein: CASSGLTGGRTHTEAFF. The CDR3 bases are TGTGCCAGCAGCGGCCTAACAGGGGGTAGAACGCACACTGAAGCTTTCTTT.

The V gene is TRBV4-1, the J gene TRBJ2-1; 8 positions match TRBD2. CDR3 length equals 17 residues. CDR1 is MGHRA, CDR2 YSYEKL, per germline. With 4 bases clipped from V and 2 bases from J, the junction kept 10 bases outside the gene matches. The CDR3 region is CASSRGGLAGTYNEQFF. CDR3 DNA: TGCGCCAGCAGCCGGGGGGGGCTAGCGGGTACCTACAATGAGCAGTTCTTC.

This chain links TRBV5-1 with TRBJ2-3; D is perhaps TRBD2 (7 bases). Germline loops: CDR1 SGHRS, CDR2 YFSETQ. The CDR3 length is 17 residues. V shed 0 bases and J shed 2 bases, with 16 bases lying between them. The DNA for the CDR3 is TGCGCCAGCAGCTTGGCCGGAGGCGGGGGCTCCACAGATACGCAGTATTTT. It encodes CASSLAGGGGSTDTQYF.

The V and J genes are TRBV11-2 and TRBJ2-1; possible D gene TRBD1, 6 bases. Trimming removed 2 bases at V and 10 bases at J, with 12 bases between. This CDR3 has 13 residues. Germline CDR1 reads SGHAT; CDR2 reads FQNNGV. DNA of the CDR3: TGTGCCAGCAGCTTACTTCAGGGGTGGGAGCAGTTCTTC. Protein: CASSLLQGWEQFF.

The genes are TRBV4-2 and TRBJ2-3; no clear D gene. Trimming took 1 base from V and 6 from J, leaving 8 bases between them. This CDR3 is 13 amino acids long. Germline V gives CDR1 LGHNA, CDR2 YNFKEQ. The CDR3, as DNA: TGTGCCAGCAGCCAAGCGGTTCTCGATACGCAGTATTTT. As protein: CASSQAVLDTQYF.

V gene TRBV7-6 combines with J gene TRBJ2-1, with D perhaps TRBD2 (5 bases). Trimming stripped 5 bases from V and 2 bases from J, with 13 bases between. The length of the CDR3 is 15 residues. Germline CDR1 and CDR2: SGHVS and FNYEAQ. The CDR3 spells CASSRSGVPYNEQFF. The CDR3 DNA reads TGTGCCAGCAGCCGCAGCGGAGTTCCCTACAATGAGCAGTTCTTC.

The genes are TRBV19 and TRBJ2-2; perhaps TRBD1 as D (5 bases). Germline V gene lookup returns CDR1 LNHDA and CDR2 SQIVND (reference sequence). The CDR3 loop spans 15 amino acids. V gave up 3 bases and J gave up 0 bases, with 8 bases separating them. CDR3 coding DNA: TGTGCCAGTAGTATGGGGCGAACGAACACCGGGGAGCTGTTTTTT. The encoded protein is CASSMGRTNTGELFF.

The V and J genes are TRBV27 and TRBJ1-2, with 7 positions matching TRBD1. V shed 6 bases, J shed 5 bases, and the junction held 12 bases outside the gene matches. Germline CDR1 MNHEY, CDR2 SMNVEV (reference sequence). The CDR3 extends over 15 amino acids. For the CDR3, the DNA is TGTGCCAGCAGACCTAAACCGGACAGGTATTATGGCTACACCTTC. This gives the protein CASRPKPDRYYGYTF.

This rearrangement joins TRBV27 to TRBJ2-3; 12 bases map to TRBD2. V lost 4 bases to trimming and J lost 2 bases; unmatched junction nucleotides: 4. CDR1 and CDR2 (germline): MNHEY, SMNVEV (reference sequence). This CDR3 region has 16 residues. The CDR3 loop is CASSSGLAGTTDTQYF. The CDR3 DNA is TGTGCCAGCAGTTCAGGACTAGCGGGAACCACAGATACGCAGTATTTT.

This chain links TRBV14 with TRBJ2-7; D perhaps matches TRBD1 (6 bases). CDR1 and CDR2 from the germline V gene are SGHDN and FVKESK. This CDR3 has 15 amino acids. The V gene lost 3 bases and the J gene lost 0 bases, with 12 bases spanning the gap. CDR3 in amino acids: CASSQVQGYSYEQYF. CDR3 DNA sequence: TGTGCCAGCAGCCAGGTACAGGGTTACTCCTACGAGCAGTACTTC.